The rows below give T cell receptor beta chains drawn from one sample of a study of blood T cell repertoires in COVID-19. Sequenced by immunoSEQ multiplex PCR; TCRdb stores in-frame clones only, minus some. The table records fewer than 350,000 clones, approximately 86% of them present only once. The sample taken for sequencing was PBMCs or T cells enriched from blood (not recorded which). The receptor source for this set is a woman in her thirties or forties with acute COVID-19. Each CDR3 is given with its conserved first and last residue. Fields, in order: clone size, J gene, V gene, D gene, CDR3 DNA, CDR3 protein. A D gene is named only where the DNA matches it firmly. Size is omitted from some rows. Given values are once, few, many or a class for expanded clones.

-	TRBJ2-2	TRBV2	-	TGTGCCAGCAGGCCCCTCGGTGACACCGGGGAGCTGTTTTTT	CASRPLGDTGELFF
-	TRBJ2-1	TRBV21-1	-	TGTGCCAGCAGCAAAGATTACAGGGGGTGTCTGTCCTACAATGAGCAGTTCTTC	CASSKDYRGCLSYNEQFF
-	TRBJ2-3	TRBV2	TRBD2	TGTGCCAGCCATCCCATAGCGGGGGTGGTAGATACGCAGTATTTT	CASHPIAGVVDTQYF
-	TRBJ2-5	TRBV5-4	TRBD2	TGTGCCAGCAGCTTGATTTCCCCTCTGGCGGGAGGGACCCAGTACTTC	CASSLISPLAGGTQYF
-	TRBJ1-5	TRBV24-1	TRBD1	TGTGCCACCCGAAAGATTTTAGGACAGGGCAATCAGCCCCAGCATTTT	CATRKILGQGNQPQHF
-	TRBJ2-3	TRBV5-6	-	TGTGCCAGCAGCTTGATACAGGGCGCAGATACGCAGTATTTT	CASSLIQGADTQYF
-	TRBJ1-3	TRBV18	-	TGTGCCAGCTCACCGGACAGCTACCACTCTGGAAACACCATATATTTT	CASSPDSYHSGNTIYF
-	TRBJ1-2	TRBV6-5	-	TGTGCCAGTGTAGGGGACACCTATGGCTACACCTTC	CASVGDTYGYTF
-	TRBJ1-5	TRBV6-1	-	TGTGCCAGCAGTGTTAGGGAGGTAACATTGGGGGGCAATCAGCCCCAGCATTTT	CASSVREVTLGGNQPQHF
-	TRBJ1-1	TRBV6-5	-	TGTGCCAGCAGAGGGGAACTCGAGAACACTGAAGCTTTCTTT	CASRGELENTEAFF
-	TRBJ2-3	TRBV24-1	TRBD2	TGTGCCACCAGTGATTCAGGACTAGCCACAGATACGCAGTATTTT	CATSDSGLATDTQYF
once	TRBJ2-7	TRBV6-5	TRBD1	TGTGCCAGCAGACAGGGGAGCTCCTACGAGCAGTACTTC	CASRQGSSYEQYF
-	TRBJ2-5	TRBV11-3	-	TGTGCCAGCAGCGCCGGGACTTCCGAGGGGGAGACCCAGTACTTC	CASSAGTSEGETQYF
-	TRBJ2-5	TRBV4-2	-	TGTGCCAGCAGCCCTTTCGGGAAAGAGACCCAGTACTTC	CASSPFGKETQYF
-	TRBJ1-1	TRBV19	-	TGTGCCAGTAGTATACGGGGTTATGAAGCTTTCTTT	CASSIRGYEAFF
-	TRBJ2-5	TRBV19	-	TGTGCCAGTAGTGTCCCCGGAGGGCGGGGAGAGACCCAGTACTTC	CASSVPGGRGETQYF
-	TRBJ2-3	TRBV5-1	TRBD2	TGCGCCAGCAGCTTTGGGACTAGCGGGAGCGCCAACTTAGATACGCAGTATTTT	CASSFGTSGSANLDTQYF
-	TRBJ2-2	TRBV7-8	TRBD2	TGTGCCAGCAGCTCCACCGGGACTACGAACACCGGGGAGCTGTTTTTT	CASSSTGTTNTGELFF
-	TRBJ1-2	TRBV28	-	TGTGCCAGCAATCTACAGGTGTTAGAAGGCTACACCTTC	CASNLQVLEGYTF
-	TRBJ1-2	TRBV7-9	-	TGTGCCAGCAGCTTAATTGGGCTGAGATCGGGCTACACCTTC	CASSLIGLRSGYTF
few	TRBJ2-1	TRBV4-3	TRBD2	TGCGCCAGCAGCCAATATGTCGGGGGGGCTCCTTCGTACAATGAGCAGTTCTTC	CASSQYVGGAPSYNEQFF
-	TRBJ2-3	TRBV7-8	-	TGTGCCAGCAGTTCAACTACGGGGAACACAGATACGCAGTATTTT	CASSSTTGNTDTQYF
-	TRBJ1-4	TRBV3-1/TRBV3-2	-	TGTGCCAGCAGACGGGATAATGAAAAACTGTTTTTT	CASRRDNEKLFF
-	TRBJ1-1	TRBV18	-	TGTGCCAGCTCACCAAGAGGGGGGAACACTGAAGCTTTCTTT	CASSPRGGNTEAFF
-	TRBJ2-2	TRBV4-3	-	TGCGCCAGCAGCCAAGCGGAGAAGTCGAACACCGGGGAGCTGTTTTTT	CASSQAEKSNTGELFF
-	TRBJ1-3	TRBV3-1/TRBV3-2	-	TGTGCCAGCAGCCCGATCGTCAGGGGCCTATATTTT	CASSPIVRGLYF
-	TRBJ1-4	TRBV6-5	TRBD1	TGTGCCAGCAGCTGGACAGGGGGCGCCGTGGAAAAACTGTTTTTT	CASSWTGGAVEKLFF
-	TRBJ1-2	TRBV29-1	-	TGCAGCGTTGATTCCGGCGACAGGCTTGGCTACACCTTC	CSVDSGDRLGYTF
-	TRBJ1-2	TRBV6-5	-	TGTGCCAGCAGCCGGGGTAGGACCTATGGCTACACCTTC	CASSRGRTYGYTF
once	TRBJ2-7	TRBV7-6	-	TGTGCCAGCAGCTCGACTAGTAGCTACGAGCAGTACTTC	CASSSTSSYEQYF
-	TRBJ1-5	TRBV4-2	TRBD1	TGTGCCAGCAGCCAGGACACAGGGGTTCAGCCCCAGCATTTT	CASSQDTGVQPQHF
-	TRBJ1-3	TRBV5-1	-	TGCGCCAGCAGCTTGATGTCAGGCCGGGAAAACACCATATATTTT	CASSLMSGRENTIYF
-	TRBJ2-2	TRBV2	-	TGTGCCAGCAGTAGTGGGGCCTTATTCTCCGGGGAGCTGTTTTTT	CASSSGALFSGELFF
-	TRBJ2-7	TRBV7-9	-	TGTGCCAGCGGGAGCCGCGCCTACGAGCAGTACTTC	CASGSRAYEQYF
few	TRBJ1-5	TRBV28	-	TGTGCCAGCAGTTCTTTGTGGCCCCAGCATTTT	CASSSLWPQHF
-	TRBJ1-3	TRBV5-1	-	TGCGCCAGCAGCTTAACCGGCTCTGGAAACACCATATATTTT	CASSLTGSGNTIYF
-	TRBJ1-2	TRBV5-6	-	TGTGCCAGCAGCTTGGACAGGCGGACCTATGGCTACACCTTC	CASSLDRRTYGYTF
-	TRBJ1-1	TRBV5-4	TRBD1	TGTGCCAGCAGCTTCAGAACAGGGGCGAACACTGAAGCTTTCTTT	CASSFRTGANTEAFF
-	TRBJ2-2	TRBV11-3	-	TGTGCCAGCAGCGACGACAGATCGCTCGGGGAGCTGTTTTTT	CASSDDRSLGELFF
-	TRBJ1-2	TRBV9	TRBD1	TGTGCCAGCAGTGCCGGTTTGTTATGGACAGGGGATGGCTACACCTTC	CASSAGLLWTGDGYTF
-	TRBJ1-1	TRBV19	TRBD1	TGTGCCAGTAGTGCCCGACAGGGCAGAGCTTTCTTT	CASSARQGRAFF
-	TRBJ2-1	TRBV28	TRBD1	TGTGCCAGCAGTCTCCCTCCGGGACAGGAGGACAATGAGCAGTTCTTC	CASSLPPGQEDNEQFF
-	TRBJ2-1	TRBV10-3	-	TGTGCCATCAGTGAGTCGAAAGCAAATGAGCAGTTCTTC	CAISESKANEQFF
-	TRBJ1-2	TRBV25-1	TRBD1	TGTGCCAGCAGTACACCACAGGGGAACTATGGCTACACCTTC	CASSTPQGNYGYTF
once	TRBJ2-7	TRBV7-9	-	TGTGCCAGCAGCTTAGGGCTAGGAATCTACGAGCAGTACTTC	CASSLGLGIYEQYF
few	TRBJ1-2	TRBV27	-	TGTGCCAGCAGTTTAACGGACAGTACCTATGGCTACACCTTC	CASSLTDSTYGYTF
-	TRBJ2-1	TRBV24-1	-	TGTGCCACCAGTGATGCCAGCTCCTACAATGAGCAGTTCTTC	CATSDASSYNEQFF
-	TRBJ1-6	TRBV7-2	-	TGTGCCAGCAGCTTAGGGCGGAGAGATTCACCCCTCCACTTT	CASSLGRRDSPLHF
-	TRBJ2-7	TRBV6-5	-	TGTGCCAGCAGGGAGGGGGCAGCAGGTCGACACGAGCAGTACTTC	CASREGAAGRHEQYF
once	TRBJ2-1	TRBV11-2	-	TGTGCCAGCAGCCGAGACAGGAGCTCCTACAATGAGCAGTTCTTC	CASSRDRSSYNEQFF
few	TRBJ2-7	TRBV27	TRBD2	TGTGCCAGCAGTAAAGATCTAGCGGATCCCTACGAGCAGTACTTC	CASSKDLADPYEQYF
-	TRBJ2-7	TRBV18	TRBD1	TGTGCCAGCTCTCAAGGACAGGGGCCATCCTACGAGCAGTACTTC	CASSQGQGPSYEQYF